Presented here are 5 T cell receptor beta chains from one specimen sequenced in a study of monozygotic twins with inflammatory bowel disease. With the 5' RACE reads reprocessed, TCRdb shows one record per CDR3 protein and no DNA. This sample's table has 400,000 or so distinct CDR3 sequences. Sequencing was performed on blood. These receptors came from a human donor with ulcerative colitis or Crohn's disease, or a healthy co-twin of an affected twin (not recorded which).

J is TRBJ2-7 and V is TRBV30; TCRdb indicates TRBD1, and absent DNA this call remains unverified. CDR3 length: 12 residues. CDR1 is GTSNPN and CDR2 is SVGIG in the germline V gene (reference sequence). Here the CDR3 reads CALSRGLDEQYF.

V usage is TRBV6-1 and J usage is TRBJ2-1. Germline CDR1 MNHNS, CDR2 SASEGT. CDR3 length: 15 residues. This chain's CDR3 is CASRADGEPYNEQFF.

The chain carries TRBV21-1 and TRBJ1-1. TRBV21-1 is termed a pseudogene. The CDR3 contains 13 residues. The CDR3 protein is CASSKSRQTEAFF.

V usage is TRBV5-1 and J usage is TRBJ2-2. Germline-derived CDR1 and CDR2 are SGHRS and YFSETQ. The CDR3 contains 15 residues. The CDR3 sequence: CASSPKTSDTGELFF.

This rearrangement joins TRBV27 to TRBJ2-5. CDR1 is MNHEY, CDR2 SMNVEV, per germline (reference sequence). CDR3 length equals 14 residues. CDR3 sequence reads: CASSQADGIKTQYF.